A selection of T cell receptor beta chains follows, all from one sample in a study of CD8 T cells in Susac syndrome. TCRdb re-analysed the immunoSEQ multiplex PCR reads in MiXCR, keeping a single row per CDR3 protein. The data contain about 200,000 distinct CDR3 sequences, 90% to 95% of them singletons. Input material: CD4+ T cells from PBMCs. The source is a human donor with multiple sclerosis. Each CDR3 is given with its conserved first and last residue. The D gene is left open where the match is weak. Only some rows state a clone size, as once, few, many or a class for expanded clones.

d_call cdr3_length j_call clone_size v_call cdr3_nt cdr3_aa
TRBD1 14 TRBJ1-5 NA TRBV20-1 TGCAGTGCTAGGACAGGGACAAGCAATCAGCCCCAGCATTTT CSARTGTSNQPQHF
NA 10 TRBJ1-2 NA TRBV2 TGTGCCAGCAGGGAGGATGGCTACACCTTC CASREDGYTF
NA 13 TRBJ1-1 NA TRBV12-3/TRBV12-4 TGTGCCAGCATTCTCCGAGAGAACACTGAAGCTTTCTTT CASILRENTEAFF
NA 12 TRBJ1-6 few TRBV7-2 TGTGCCAGCAGCTTAGCGCATTCACCCCTCCACTTT CASSLAHSPLHF
NA 12 TRBJ2-7 NA TRBV3-1 TGTGCCAGCAGCCAATTCATGAACGAGCAGTACTTC CASSQFMNEQYF
NA 14 TRBJ2-3 NA TRBV9 TGTGCCAGCAGCGTAGAGGGGCCCACAGATACGCAGTATTTT CASSVEGPTDTQYF
NA 14 TRBJ1-5 NA TRBV20-1 TGCAGTGCTAGAGAAGGCGGATCCAATCAGCCCCAGCATTTT CSAREGGSNQPQHF
TRBD1 11 TRBJ1-2 once TRBV19 TGTGCCAGTACACAGGGGAGAGGCTACACCTTC CASTQGRGYTF
NA 16 TRBJ2-6 NA TRBV9 TGTGCCAGCAGCGTAGCAGGACTGCAGTTGTTTAACGTCCTGACTTTC CASSVAGLQLFNVLTF
TRBD1 14 TRBJ1-5 NA TRBV29-1 TGCAGCGTTCGGGACAGGGGAAGCAATCAGCCCCAGCATTTT CSVRDRGSNQPQHF
TRBD2 14 TRBJ2-1 NA TRBV20-1 TGCAGTGCTAGGGTAGCGGGTGGTCCGGGTGAGCAGTTCTTC CSARVAGGPGEQFF
NA 12 TRBJ1-2 NA TRBV30 TGTGCCTGGAGTTGGCAGATGTATGGCTACACCTTC CAWSWQMYGYTF
NA 12 TRBJ2-5 NA TRBV11-2 TGTGCCAGCAGCTGGGCCTGGGAGACCCAGTACTTC CASSWAWETQYF
NA 12 TRBJ1-2 NA TRBV30 TGTGCCTTTTTCATAGGGGGCTATGGCTACACCTTC CAFFIGGYGYTF
NA 13 TRBJ1-1 NA TRBV29-1 TGCAGCGTGAGGGGGTTTCCGAGCCCTGAAGCTTTCTTT CSVRGFPSPEAFF
NA 16 TRBJ1-5 NA TRBV30 TGTGCCTGGAGTGTCCGATCGACCCCGAGCAATCAGCCCCAGCATTTT CAWSVRSTPSNQPQHF
NA 15 TRBJ2-5 once TRBV20-1 TGCAGTGCTAGTCCCGCTAGCAAAGTATTAGAGACCCAGTACTTC CSASPASKVLETQYF
NA 14 TRBJ2-7 NA TRBV3-1 TGTGCCAGCAGCCAAACGGGGGGCTTCTACGAGCAGTACTTC CASSQTGGFYEQYF
NA 14 TRBJ2-1 NA TRBV29-1 TGCAGCTCCGGACTTTGGAGCTCCTACAATGAGCAGTTCTTC CSSGLWSSYNEQFF
NA 12 TRBJ2-4 NA TRBV29-1 TGCAGCGTGGGGGAAGGGGTTGGCATTCAGTACTTC CSVGEGVGIQYF
NA 13 TRBJ1-4 NA TRBV12-5 TGTGCTAGTGCGGATCGGCTCAATGAAAAACTGTTTTTT CASADRLNEKLFF
TRBD1 15 TRBJ1-5 NA TRBV20-1 TGCAGTGCTAGAGATGCACAGGGGAGGAAGCAGCCCCAGCATTTT CSARDAQGRKQPQHF
NA 13 TRBJ2-3 NA TRBV7-9 TGTGCCAGCAGGGCCACCGGCACAGATACGCAGTATTTT CASRATGTDTQYF
NA 12 TRBJ1-1 NA TRBV30 TGTGCCTGGAAGAGGGATGGAACTGAAGCTTTCTTT CAWKRDGTEAFF
NA 13 TRBJ2-7 NA TRBV7-3 TGTGCCAGCAGCTTAAGTAGCCCCTACGAGCAGTACTTC CASSLSSPYEQYF
TRBD2 17 TRBJ2-5 NA TRBV5-6 TGTGCCAGCAGCTTGGTTCCCATAGCGGGGGCCCAAGAGACCCAGTACTTC CASSLVPIAGAQETQYF
NA 14 TRBJ1-2 NA TRBV7-8 TGTGCCAGCAGCTTATCGGCAGCTCTCTATGGCTACACCTTC CASSLSAALYGYTF
TRBD1 15 TRBJ2-2 NA TRBV27 TGTGCCAGCAGTCCCTCCGGGACAGACACCGGGGAGCTGTTTTTT CASSPSGTDTGELFF
NA 15 TRBJ1-1 NA TRBV12-3/TRBV12-4 TGTGCCAGCAGTCCACGCGTCCTCAGGGGCACTGAAGCTTTCTTT CASSPRVLRGTEAFF
NA 15 TRBJ2-7 NA TRBV27 TGTGCCAGCAGTCCCAGGACAGCGGAGTCCTACGAGCAGTACTTC CASSPRTAESYEQYF
TRBD2 14 TRBJ2-1 NA TRBV18 TGTGCCAGCCACAGCGGGGGTCTATACAATGAGCAGTTCTTC CASHSGGLYNEQFF
TRBD2 16 TRBJ2-5 NA TRBV9 TGTGCCAGCAGCGTATCGGGACTAGCGGGAGGAGAGACCCAGTACTTC CASSVSGLAGGETQYF
NA 11 TRBJ1-1 once TRBV29-1 TGCAGCGCCAGCGGGCACACTGAAGCTTTCTTT CSASGHTEAFF
NA 16 TRBJ1-2 NA TRBV27 TGTGCCAGCAGTTTAGTTGGCATAGATCCGGTCTATGGCTACACCTTC CASSLVGIDPVYGYTF
NA 11 TRBJ1-5 NA TRBV29-1 TGCAGCGTTGAAGATAGCCGATCCCAGCATTTT CSVEDSRSQHF
NA 14 TRBJ2-7 NA TRBV3-1 TGTGCCAGCAGCCAAGGTTTAGGGGATTACGAGCAGTACTTC CASSQGLGDYEQYF
NA 13 TRBJ1-1 few TRBV20-1 TGCAGTGCTAGTCCCGGGATGAACACTGAAGCTTTCTTT CSASPGMNTEAFF
NA 12 TRBJ1-2 NA TRBV29-1 TGCAGCGTCGGGCCCCCCGGCTATGGCTACACCTTC CSVGPPGYGYTF
NA 16 TRBJ1-2 NA TRBV9 TGTGCCAGCAGCGTAGATGGAGGGTTGGCGAACTATGGCTACACCTTC CASSVDGGLANYGYTF
NA 12 TRBJ2-1 NA TRBV20-1 TGCAGTGCTGGACCGACAGCAATTGAGCAGTTCTTC CSAGPTAIEQFF
NA 11 TRBJ2-7 NA TRBV30 TGTGCCTGGAGTGTTGCCTACGAGCAGTACTTC CAWSVAYEQYF
NA 11 TRBJ1-1 NA TRBV2 TGTGCCAGCAGTGGTTCATATGGAGCTTTCTTT CASSGSYGAFF
NA 14 TRBJ2-4 NA TRBV3-1 TGTGCCAGCAGCCAAGGACTTTACAAAAACATTCAGTACTTC CASSQGLYKNIQYF
NA 13 TRBJ1-2 NA TRBV5-1 TGCGCCAGCAGCTTCATGCCAGGAGATGGCTACACCTTC CASSFMPGDGYTF